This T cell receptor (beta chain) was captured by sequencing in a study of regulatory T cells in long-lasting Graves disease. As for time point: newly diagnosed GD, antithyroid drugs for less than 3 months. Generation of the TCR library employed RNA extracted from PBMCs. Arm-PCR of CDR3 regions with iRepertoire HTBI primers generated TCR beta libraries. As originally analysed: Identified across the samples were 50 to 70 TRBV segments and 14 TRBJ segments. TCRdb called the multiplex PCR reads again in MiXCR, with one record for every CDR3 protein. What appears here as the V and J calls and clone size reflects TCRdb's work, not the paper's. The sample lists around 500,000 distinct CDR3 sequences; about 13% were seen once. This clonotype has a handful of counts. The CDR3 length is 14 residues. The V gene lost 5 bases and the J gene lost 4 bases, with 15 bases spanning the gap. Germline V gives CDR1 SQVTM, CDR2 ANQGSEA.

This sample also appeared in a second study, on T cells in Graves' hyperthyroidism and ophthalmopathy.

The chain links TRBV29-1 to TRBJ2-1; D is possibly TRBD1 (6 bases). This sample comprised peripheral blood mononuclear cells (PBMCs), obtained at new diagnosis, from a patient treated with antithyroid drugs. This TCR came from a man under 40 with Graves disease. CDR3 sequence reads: CSVPPGTLYNEQFF. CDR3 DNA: TGCAGCGTTCCCCCCGGGACACTTTACAATGAGCAGTTCTTC.